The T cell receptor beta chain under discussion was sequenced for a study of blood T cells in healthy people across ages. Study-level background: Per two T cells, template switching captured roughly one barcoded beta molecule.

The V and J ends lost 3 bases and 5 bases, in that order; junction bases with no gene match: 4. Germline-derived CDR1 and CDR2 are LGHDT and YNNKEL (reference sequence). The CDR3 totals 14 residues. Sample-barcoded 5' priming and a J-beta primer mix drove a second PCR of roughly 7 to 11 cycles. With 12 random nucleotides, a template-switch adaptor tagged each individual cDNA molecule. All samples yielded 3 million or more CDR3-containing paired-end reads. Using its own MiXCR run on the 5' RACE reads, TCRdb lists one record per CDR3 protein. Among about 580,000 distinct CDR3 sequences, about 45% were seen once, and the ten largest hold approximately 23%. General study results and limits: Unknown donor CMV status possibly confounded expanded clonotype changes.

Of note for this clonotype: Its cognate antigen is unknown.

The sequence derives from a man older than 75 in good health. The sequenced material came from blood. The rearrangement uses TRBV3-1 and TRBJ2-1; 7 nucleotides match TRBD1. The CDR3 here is CASSHHTGDNEQFF. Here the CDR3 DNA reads TGTGCCAGCAGCCACCACACAGGGGACAATGAGCAGTTCTTC.